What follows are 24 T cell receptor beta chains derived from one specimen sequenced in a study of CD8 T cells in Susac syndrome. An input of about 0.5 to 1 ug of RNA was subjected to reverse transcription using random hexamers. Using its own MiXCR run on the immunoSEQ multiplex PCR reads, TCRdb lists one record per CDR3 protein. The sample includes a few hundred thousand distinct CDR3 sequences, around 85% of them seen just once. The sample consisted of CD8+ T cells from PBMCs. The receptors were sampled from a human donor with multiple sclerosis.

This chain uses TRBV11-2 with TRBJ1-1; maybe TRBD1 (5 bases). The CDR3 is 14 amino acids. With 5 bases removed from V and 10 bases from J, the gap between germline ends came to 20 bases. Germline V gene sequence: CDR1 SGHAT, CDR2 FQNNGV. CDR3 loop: CASSQEGTPIGAFF. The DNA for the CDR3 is TGTGCCAGCAGCCAGGAGGGGACTCCCATCGGAGCTTTCTTT.

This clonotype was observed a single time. CDR3 DNA sequence: TGTGCCAGCAGCGAGGGACGGTTGAACACTGAAGCTTTCTTT. Its protein is CASSEGRLNTEAFF. This chain connects TRBV4-2 to TRBJ1-1; possible D gene TRBD1, 5 bases. The CDR3 is made up of 14 amino acids. The V and J ends lost 5 bases and 0 bases respectively, with 10 bases between them. Germline V gene sequence: CDR1 LGHNA, CDR2 YNFKEQ.

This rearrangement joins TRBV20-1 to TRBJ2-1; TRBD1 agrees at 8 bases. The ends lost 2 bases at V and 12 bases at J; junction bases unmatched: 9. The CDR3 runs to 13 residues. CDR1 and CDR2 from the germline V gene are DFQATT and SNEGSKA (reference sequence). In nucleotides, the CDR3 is TGCAGTGCTAGACCCCAGGGGGCAAGGGGGCAGTTCTTC. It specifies CSARPQGARGQFF.

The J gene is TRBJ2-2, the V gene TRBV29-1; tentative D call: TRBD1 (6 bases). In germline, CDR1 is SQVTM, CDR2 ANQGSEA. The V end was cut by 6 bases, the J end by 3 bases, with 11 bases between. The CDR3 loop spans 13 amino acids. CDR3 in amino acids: CSVTGLDTGELFF. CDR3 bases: TGCAGCGTGACAGGTCTTGACACCGGGGAGCTGTTTTTT.

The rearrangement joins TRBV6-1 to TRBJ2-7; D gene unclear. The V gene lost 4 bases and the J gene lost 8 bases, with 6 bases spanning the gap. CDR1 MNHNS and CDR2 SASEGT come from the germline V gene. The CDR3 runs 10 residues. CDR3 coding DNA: TGTGCCAGCAGTGTAGTCAAGCAGTACTTC. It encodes CASSVVKQYF.

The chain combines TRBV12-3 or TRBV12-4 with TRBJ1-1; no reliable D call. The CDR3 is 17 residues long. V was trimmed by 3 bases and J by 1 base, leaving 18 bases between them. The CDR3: CASSFEWTPATNTEAFF. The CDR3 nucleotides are TGTGCCAGCAGTTTTGAATGGACCCCCGCTACGAACACTGAAGCTTTCTTT.

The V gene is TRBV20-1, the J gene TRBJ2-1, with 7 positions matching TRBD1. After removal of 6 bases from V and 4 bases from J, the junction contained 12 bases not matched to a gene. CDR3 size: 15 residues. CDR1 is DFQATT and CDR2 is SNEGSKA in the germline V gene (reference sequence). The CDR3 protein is CSASPGTESYNEQFF. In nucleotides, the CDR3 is TGCAGTGCCAGCCCCGGGACAGAGTCTTACAATGAGCAGTTCTTC.

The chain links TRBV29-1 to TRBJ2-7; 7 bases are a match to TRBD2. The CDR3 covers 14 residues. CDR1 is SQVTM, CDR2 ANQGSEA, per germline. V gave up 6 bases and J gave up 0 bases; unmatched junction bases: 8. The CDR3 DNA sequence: TGCAGCGTCCCCAAGGGAGGGAGCTCCTACGAGCAGTACTTC. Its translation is CSVPKGGSSYEQYF.

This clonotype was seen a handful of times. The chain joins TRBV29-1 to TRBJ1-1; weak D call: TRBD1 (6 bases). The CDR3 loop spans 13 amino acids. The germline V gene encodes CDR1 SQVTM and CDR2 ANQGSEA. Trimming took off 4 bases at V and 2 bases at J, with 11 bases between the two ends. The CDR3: CSVGIGGNTEAFF. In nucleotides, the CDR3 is TGCAGCGTTGGGATAGGGGGAAACACTGAAGCTTTCTTT.

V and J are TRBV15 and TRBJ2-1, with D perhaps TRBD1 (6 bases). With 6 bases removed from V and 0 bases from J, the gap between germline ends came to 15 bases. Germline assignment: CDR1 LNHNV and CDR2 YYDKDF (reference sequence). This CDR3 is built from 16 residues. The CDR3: CATRQDSLSSYNEQFF. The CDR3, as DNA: TGTGCCACCAGACAGGACAGCTTAAGCTCCTACAATGAGCAGTTCTTC.

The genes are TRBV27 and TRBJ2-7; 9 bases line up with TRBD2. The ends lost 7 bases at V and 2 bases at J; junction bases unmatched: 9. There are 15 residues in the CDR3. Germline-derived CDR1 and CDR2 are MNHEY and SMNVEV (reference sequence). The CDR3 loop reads CASTAGLAGTYEQYF. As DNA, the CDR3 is TGTGCCAGCACAGCGGGGCTAGCGGGAACCTACGAGCAGTACTTC.

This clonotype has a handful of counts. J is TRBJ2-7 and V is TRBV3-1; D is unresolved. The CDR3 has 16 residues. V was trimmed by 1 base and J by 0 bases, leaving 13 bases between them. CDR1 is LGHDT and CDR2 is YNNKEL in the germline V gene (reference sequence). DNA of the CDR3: TGTGCCAGCAGCCAAGTTGGAGCCGCAGGCTCCTACGAGCAGTACTTC. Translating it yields CASSQVGAAGSYEQYF.

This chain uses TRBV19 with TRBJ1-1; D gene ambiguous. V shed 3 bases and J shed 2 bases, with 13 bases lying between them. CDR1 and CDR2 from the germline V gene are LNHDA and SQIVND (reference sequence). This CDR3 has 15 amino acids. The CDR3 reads CASSMGPRNNTEAFF. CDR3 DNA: TGTGCCAGTAGTATGGGTCCCCGGAACAACACTGAAGCTTTCTTT.

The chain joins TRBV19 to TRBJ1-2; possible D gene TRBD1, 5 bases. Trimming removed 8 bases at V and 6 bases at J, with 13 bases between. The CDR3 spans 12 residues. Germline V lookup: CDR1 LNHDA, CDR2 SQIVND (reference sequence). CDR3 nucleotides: TGTGCCAGTGGGGTTGGGACCAATGGCTACACCTTC. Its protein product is CASGVGTNGYTF.

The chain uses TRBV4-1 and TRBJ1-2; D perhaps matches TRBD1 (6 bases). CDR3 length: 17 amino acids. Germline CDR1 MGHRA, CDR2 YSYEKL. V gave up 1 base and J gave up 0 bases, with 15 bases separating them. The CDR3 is CASSQVGGDKTNYGYTF. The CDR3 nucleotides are TGCGCCAGCAGCCAAGTTGGGGGGGACAAAACTAACTATGGCTACACCTTC.

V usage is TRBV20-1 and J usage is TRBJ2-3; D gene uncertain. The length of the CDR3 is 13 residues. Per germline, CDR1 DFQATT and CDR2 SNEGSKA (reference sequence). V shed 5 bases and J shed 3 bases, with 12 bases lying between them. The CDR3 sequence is CSAGPTGTDTQYF. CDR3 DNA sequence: TGCAGTGCTGGGCCCACCGGGACAGATACGCAGTATTTT.

CDR3 sequence (DNA): TGTGCCAGCAGTTTATCTGGCCCCGGGTCTCCCCAGCATTTT. It encodes CASSLSGPGSPQHF. The chain employs TRBV12-3 or TRBV12-4 and TRBJ1-5; D is undetermined. The CDR3 totals 14 residues. V lost 2 bases to trimming and J lost 10 bases, with 15 bases between them.

CDR3 nucleotide sequence: TGTGCCAGCAGTTTGGAAGCGGTCAGGGGGCCCACTGAAGCTTTCTTT. This translates into CASSLEAVRGPTEAFF. The chain recombines TRBV12-3 or TRBV12-4 with TRBJ1-1; 8 nucleotides align to TRBD1. V was pared by 3 bases and J by 4 bases, with 10 bases of the junction left unmatched. The CDR3 sequence is 16 residues long.

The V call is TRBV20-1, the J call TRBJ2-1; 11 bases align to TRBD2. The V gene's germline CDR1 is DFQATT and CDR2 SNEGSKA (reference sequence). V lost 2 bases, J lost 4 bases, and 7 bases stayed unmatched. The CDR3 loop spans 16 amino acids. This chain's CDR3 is CSARPSTSGIYNEQFF. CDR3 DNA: TGCAGTGCTAGACCCTCGACTAGCGGGATTTACAATGAGCAGTTCTTC.

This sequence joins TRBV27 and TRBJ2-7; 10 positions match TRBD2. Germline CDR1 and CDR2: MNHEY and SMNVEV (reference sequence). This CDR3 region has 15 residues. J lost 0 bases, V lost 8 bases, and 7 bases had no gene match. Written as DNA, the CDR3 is TGTGCCAGCTCACTAGCGGGACCGTACTCCTACGAGCAGTACTTC. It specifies CASSLAGPYSYEQYF.

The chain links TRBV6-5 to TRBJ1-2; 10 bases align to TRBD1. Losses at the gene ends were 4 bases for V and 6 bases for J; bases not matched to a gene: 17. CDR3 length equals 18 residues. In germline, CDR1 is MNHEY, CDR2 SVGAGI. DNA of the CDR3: TGTGCCAGCAGTTCTCCTGGGGGACAGGGGCTTTTTAGGAATGGCTACACCTTC. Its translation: CASSSPGGQGLFRNGYTF.

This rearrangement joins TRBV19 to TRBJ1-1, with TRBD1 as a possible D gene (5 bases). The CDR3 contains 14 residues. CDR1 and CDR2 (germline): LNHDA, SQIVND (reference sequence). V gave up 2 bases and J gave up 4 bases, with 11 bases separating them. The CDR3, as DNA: TGTGCCAGTAGTATACCGTCAGGGTTCACTGAAGCTTTCTTT. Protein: CASSIPSGFTEAFF. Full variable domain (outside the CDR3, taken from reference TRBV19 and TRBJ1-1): DGGITQSPKYLFRKEGQNVTLSCEQNLNHDAMYWYRQDPGQGLRLIYYSQIVNDFQKGDIAEGYSVSREKKESFPLTVTSAQKNPTAFYLCASSIPSGFTEAFFGQGTRLTVV.

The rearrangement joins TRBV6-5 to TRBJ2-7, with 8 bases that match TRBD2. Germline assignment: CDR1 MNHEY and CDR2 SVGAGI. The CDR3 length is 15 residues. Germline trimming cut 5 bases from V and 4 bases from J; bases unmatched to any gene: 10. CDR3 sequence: CASSPLAGPIYEQYF. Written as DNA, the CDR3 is TGTGCCAGCAGTCCGCTAGCGGGTCCTATTTACGAGCAGTACTTC.

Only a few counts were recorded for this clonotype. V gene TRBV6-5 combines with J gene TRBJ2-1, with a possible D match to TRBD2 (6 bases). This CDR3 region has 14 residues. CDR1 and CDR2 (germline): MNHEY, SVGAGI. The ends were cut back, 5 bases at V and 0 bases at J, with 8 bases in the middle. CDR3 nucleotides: TGTGCCAGCAGTGCGGGAAGCTCCTACAATGAGCAGTTCTTC. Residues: CASSAGSSYNEQFF.